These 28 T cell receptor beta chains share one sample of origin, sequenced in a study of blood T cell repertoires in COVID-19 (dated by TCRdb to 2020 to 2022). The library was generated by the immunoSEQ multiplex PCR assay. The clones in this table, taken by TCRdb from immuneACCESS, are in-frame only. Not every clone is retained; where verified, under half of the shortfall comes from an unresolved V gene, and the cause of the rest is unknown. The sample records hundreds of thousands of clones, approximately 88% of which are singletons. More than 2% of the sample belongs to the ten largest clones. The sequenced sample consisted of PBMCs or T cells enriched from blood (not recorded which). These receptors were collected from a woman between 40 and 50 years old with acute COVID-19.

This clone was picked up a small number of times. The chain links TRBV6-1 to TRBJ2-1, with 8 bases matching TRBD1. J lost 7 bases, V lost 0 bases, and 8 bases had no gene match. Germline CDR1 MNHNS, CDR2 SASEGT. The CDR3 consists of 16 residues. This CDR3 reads CASSEAFGQGRNEQFF. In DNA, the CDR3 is TGTGCCAGCAGTGAAGCGTTCGGACAGGGAAGGAATGAGCAGTTCTTC.

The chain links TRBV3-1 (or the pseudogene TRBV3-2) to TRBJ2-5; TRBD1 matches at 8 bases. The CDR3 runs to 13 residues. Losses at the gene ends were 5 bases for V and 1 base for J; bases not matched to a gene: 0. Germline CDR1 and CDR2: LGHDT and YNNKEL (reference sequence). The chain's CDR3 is CASSGQGQETQYF. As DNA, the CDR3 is TGTGCCAGCAGCGGACAGGGCCAAGAGACCCAGTACTTC.

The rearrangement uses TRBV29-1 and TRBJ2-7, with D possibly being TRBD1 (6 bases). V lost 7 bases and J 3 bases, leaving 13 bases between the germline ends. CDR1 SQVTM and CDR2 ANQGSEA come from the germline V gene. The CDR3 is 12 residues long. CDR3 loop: CSADRSSYEQYF. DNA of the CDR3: TGCAGCGCGGACAGATCCAGCTACGAGCAGTACTTC.

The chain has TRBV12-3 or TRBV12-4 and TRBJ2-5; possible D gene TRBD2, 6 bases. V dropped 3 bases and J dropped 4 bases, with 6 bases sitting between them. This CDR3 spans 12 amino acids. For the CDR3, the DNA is TGTGCCAGCAGTTTCGGGGGAGAGACCCAGTACTTC. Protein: CASSFGGETQYF.

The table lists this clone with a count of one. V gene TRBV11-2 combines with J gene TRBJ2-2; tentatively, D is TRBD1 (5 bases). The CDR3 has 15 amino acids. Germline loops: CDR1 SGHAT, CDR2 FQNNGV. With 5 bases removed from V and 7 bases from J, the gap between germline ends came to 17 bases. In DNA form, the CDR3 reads TGTGCCAGCAGCCCAAGGGCAGGGCAGAGCGGGGAGCTGTTTTTT. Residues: CASSPRAGQSGELFF.

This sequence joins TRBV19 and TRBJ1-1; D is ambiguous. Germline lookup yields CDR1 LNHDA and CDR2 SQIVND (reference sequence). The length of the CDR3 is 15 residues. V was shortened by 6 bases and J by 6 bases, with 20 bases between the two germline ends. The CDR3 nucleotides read TGTGCCAGTAGCCCAGAACTGCGGAGGGCACCTGAAGCTTTCTTT. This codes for CASSPELRRAPEAFF.

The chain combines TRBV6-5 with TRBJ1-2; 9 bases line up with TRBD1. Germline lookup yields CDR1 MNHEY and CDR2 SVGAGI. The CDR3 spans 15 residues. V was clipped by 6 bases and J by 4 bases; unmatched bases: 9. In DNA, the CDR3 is TGTGCCAGCAGGGTTGGGACAGGGCCTGGCTATGGCTACACCTTC. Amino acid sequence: CASRVGTGPGYGYTF.

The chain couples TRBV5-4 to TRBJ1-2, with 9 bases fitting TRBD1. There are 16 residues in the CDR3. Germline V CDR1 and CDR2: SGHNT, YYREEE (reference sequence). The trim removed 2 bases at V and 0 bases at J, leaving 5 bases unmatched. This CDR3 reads CASSFGQGSANYGYTF. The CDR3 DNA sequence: TGTGCCAGCAGCTTTGGACAGGGGTCGGCTAACTATGGCTACACCTTC.

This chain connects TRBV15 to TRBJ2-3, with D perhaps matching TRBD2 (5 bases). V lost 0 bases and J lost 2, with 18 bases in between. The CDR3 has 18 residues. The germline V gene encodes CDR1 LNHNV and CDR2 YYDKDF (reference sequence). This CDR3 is CATSREREIGRATDTQYF. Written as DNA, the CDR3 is TGTGCCACCAGCAGAGAGAGGGAGATAGGAAGAGCCACAGATACGCAGTATTTT.

CDR3 nucleotides: TGTGCCAGCAGTTTGATGCAGTACGAGCAGTACTTC. This gives the protein CASSLMQYEQYF. The chain has TRBV12-3 or TRBV12-4 and TRBJ2-7, with D uncertain. The V end lost 3 bases, the J end lost 4 bases, and 7 bases lay between the germline ends. The CDR3 consists of 12 residues.

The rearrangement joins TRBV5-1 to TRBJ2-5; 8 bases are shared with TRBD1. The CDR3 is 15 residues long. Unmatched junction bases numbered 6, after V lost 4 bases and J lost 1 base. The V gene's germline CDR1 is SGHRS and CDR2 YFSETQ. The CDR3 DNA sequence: TGCGCCAGCAGCCCCGGGACAGGCGGCCAAGAGACCCAGTACTTC. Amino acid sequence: CASSPGTGGQETQYF.

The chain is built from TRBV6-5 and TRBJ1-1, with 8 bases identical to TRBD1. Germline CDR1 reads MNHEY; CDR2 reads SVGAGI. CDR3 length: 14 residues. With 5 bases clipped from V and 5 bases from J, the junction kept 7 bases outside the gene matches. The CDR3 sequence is CASSSKNRGTEAFF. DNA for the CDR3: TGTGCCAGCAGTAGTAAGAACAGGGGGACTGAAGCTTTCTTT.

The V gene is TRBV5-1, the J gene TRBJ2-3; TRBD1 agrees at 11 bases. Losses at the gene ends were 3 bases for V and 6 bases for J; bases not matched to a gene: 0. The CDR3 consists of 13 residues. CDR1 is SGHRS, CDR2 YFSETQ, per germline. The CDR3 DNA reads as TGCGCCAGCAGCTGGACAGGGGGCGATACGCAGTATTTT. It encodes CASSWTGGDTQYF.

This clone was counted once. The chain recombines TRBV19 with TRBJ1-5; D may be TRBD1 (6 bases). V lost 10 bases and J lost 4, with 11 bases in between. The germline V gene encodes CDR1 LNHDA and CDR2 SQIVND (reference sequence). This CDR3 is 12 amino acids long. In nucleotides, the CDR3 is TGTGCCACTACCCAGGGGAATCAGCCCCAGCATTTT. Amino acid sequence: CATTQGNQPQHF.

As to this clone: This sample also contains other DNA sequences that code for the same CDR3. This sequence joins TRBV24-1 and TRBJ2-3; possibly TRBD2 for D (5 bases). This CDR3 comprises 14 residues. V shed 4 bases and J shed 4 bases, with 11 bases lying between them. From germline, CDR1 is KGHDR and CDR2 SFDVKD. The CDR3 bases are TGTGCCACCAGTGACCCCTCCGGGGCAGATACGCAGTATTTT. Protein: CATSDPSGADTQYF.

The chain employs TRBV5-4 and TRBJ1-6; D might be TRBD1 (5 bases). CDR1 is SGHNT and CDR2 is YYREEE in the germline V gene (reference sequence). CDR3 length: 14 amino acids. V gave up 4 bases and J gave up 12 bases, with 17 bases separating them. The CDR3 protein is CASSMGGLLGPLHF. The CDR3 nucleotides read TGTGCCAGCAGCATGGGGGGACTCTTGGGACCCCTCCACTTT.

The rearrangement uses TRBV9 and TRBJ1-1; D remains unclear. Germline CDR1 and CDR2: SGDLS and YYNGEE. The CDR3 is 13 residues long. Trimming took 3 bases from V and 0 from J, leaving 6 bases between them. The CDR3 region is CASSARMNTEAFF. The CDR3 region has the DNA TGTGCCAGCAGCGCCCGTATGAACACTGAAGCTTTCTTT.

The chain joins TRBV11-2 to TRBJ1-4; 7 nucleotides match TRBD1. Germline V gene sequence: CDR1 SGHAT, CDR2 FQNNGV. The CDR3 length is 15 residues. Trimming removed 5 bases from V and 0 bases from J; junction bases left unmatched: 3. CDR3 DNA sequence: TGTGCCAGCAGCCGAGGGACAGCAACTAATGAAAAACTGTTTTTT. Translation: CASSRGTATNEKLFF.

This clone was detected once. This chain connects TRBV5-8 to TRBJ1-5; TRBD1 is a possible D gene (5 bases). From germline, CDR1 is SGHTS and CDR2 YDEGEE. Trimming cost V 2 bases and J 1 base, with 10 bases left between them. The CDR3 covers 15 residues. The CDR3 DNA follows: TGTGCCAGCAGCTTCGTGGGGGGAAGCAATCAGCCCCAGCATTTT. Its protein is CASSFVGGSNQPQHF.

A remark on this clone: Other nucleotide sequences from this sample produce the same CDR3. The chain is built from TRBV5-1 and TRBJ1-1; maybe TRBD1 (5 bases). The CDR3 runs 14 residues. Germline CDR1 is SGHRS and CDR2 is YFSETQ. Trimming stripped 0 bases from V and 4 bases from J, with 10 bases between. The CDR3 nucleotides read TGCGCCAGCAGCTTGGTGGGGGGAATCACTGAAGCTTTCTTT. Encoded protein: CASSLVGGITEAFF.

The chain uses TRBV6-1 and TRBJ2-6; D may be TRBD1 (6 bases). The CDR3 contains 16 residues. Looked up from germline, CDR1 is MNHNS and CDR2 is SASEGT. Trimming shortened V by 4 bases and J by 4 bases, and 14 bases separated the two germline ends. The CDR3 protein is CASSGLTGYGANVLTF. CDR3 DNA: TGTGCCAGCAGTGGGTTGACAGGTTACGGGGCCAACGTCCTGACTTTC.

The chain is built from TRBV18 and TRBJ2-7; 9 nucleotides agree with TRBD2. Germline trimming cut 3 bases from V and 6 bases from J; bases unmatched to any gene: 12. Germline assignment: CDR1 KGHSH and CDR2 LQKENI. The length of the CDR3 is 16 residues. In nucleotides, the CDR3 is TGTGCCAGCTCACCGTTGCGCGGGGGGGCCATCGCCGAGCAGTACTTC. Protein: CASSPLRGGAIAEQYF.

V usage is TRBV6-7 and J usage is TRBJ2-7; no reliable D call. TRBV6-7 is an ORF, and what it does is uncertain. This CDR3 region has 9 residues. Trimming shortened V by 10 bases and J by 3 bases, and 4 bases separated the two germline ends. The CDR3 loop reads CATLYEQYF. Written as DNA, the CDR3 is TGTGCCACCCTCTACGAGCAGTACTTC.

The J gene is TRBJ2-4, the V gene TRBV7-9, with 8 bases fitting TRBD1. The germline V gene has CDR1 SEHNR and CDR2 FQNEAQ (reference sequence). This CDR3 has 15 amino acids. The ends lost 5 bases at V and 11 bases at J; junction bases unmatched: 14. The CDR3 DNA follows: TGTGCCAGCAGCGAAGGACAGGGCCCCTGGGTTGTTCAGTACTTC. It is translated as CASSEGQGPWVVQYF.

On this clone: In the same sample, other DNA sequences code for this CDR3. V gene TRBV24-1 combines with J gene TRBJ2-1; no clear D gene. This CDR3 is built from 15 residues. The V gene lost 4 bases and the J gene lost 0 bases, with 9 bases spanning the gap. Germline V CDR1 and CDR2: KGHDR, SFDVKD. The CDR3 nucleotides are TGTGCCACCAGTGACCCCGGCGGCTCCTACAATGAGCAGTTCTTC. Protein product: CATSDPGGSYNEQFF.

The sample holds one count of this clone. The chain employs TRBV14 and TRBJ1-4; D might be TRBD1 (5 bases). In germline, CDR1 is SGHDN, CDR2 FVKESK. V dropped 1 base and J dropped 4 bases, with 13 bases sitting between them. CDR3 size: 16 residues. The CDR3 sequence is CASSQVSAGLNEKLFF. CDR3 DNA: TGTGCCAGCAGCCAAGTATCGGCAGGGCTTAATGAAAAACTGTTTTTT.

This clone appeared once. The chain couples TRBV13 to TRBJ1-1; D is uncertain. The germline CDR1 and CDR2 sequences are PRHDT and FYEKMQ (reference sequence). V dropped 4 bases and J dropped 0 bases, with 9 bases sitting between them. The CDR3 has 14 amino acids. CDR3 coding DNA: TGTGCCAGCAGCTCGCACTACCTGAACACTGAAGCTTTCTTT. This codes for CASSSHYLNTEAFF.

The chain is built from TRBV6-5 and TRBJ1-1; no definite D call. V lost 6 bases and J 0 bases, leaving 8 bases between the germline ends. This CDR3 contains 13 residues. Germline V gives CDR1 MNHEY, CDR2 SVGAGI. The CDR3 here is CASRNPVNTEAFF. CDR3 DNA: TGTGCCAGCAGAAACCCGGTGAACACTGAAGCTTTCTTT.